The 24 T cell receptor beta chains below were found in one sample sequenced in a study of T cell clonality in common variable immunodeficiency (dated by TCRdb to 2013 to 2016). The full study reports these points: CVID TCRbeta sequences were reported to have fewer deletions and N-nucleotide insertions and to lack highly modified clones with 13 or more V deletions.

Their specific antigens are unknown. Library preparation used the immunoSEQ multiplex PCR assay. TCRdb mirrors the immuneACCESS table, restricted to in-frame sequences. Some clones are absent from its copies; in checked studies, under half trace to an unresolved V gene, and the reason for the others is unknown. The sample features roughly 7,300 clones, and none is a singleton. About 20% of the sample is held by the ten biggest clonotypes. Sequencing was performed on peripheral blood mononuclear cells. The receptors come from a human donor with common variable immunodeficiency.

Many counts were recorded for this clone. The read falls 3 residues short of the CDR3 end, and the missing part is taken from the germline J gene. The gene calls are TRBV13 and TRBJ2-1, with a possible D match to TRBD2 (6 bases). This CDR3 spans 18 amino acids. V was pared by 3 bases and J by 6 bases, with 24 bases between. Germline CDR1 reads PRHDT; CDR2 reads FYEKMQ (reference sequence). CDR3 residues: CASSFLGGDRIFGNEQFF. The CDR3 bases that were read are TGTGCCAGCAGCTTTTTAGGAGGGGATAGAATATTTGGCAATGAG.

Concerning this clone: A much larger clone lies one base from this, so it may be a read error. The observed sequence ends 3 residues before the CDR3 terminus, with the missing tail filled in from the germline J gene. The V call is TRBV6-1, the J call TRBJ2-1; 10 bases are shared with TRBD1. Germline lookup yields CDR1 MNHNS and CDR2 SASEGT. The length of the CDR3 is 15 residues. The junction had 5 bases not matched to a gene; V was cut back by 3 bases and J by 6 bases. The CDR3 sequence is CASSDWDRGFNEQFF. The CDR3 bases that were read are TGTGCCAGCAGTGATTGGGACAGGGGTTTCAATGAG.

This clone was counted ten times or more. The sequenced fragment ends 3 residues before the CDR3 boundary, so the rest is inferred from the germline J gene. The chain is built from TRBV20-1 and TRBJ1-1, with 7 bases fitting TRBD1. The junction had 6 bases not matched to a gene; V was cut back by 3 bases and J by 5 bases. CDR3 length equals 13 residues. From germline, CDR1 is DFQATT and CDR2 SNEGSKA (reference sequence). CDR3 bases read: TGCAGTGCTAGCGCTTCAGGGGGTACTGAA. Its protein is CSASASGGTE. The CDR3 in full is CSASASGGTEAFF.

The table lists this clone with a few counts. The CDR3 end lies 3 residues beyond the end of the read and is filled in from the germline J gene. The gene calls are TRBV6-1 and TRBJ2-7, with a weak D call TRBD1 (6 bases). The CDR3 is 14 residues long. Trimming took off 4 bases at V and 5 bases at J, with 15 bases between the two ends. Germline-derived CDR1 and CDR2 are MNHNS and SASEGT. The CDR3 DNA, read in part, is TGTGCCAGCAGTGCCCAGGGGCAATCTAACGAG. Translated, it gives CASSAQGQSNE. The full CDR3 is CASSAQGQSNEQYF.

This clone is deemed medium-sized. The observed sequence ends 3 residues before the CDR3 terminus, with the missing tail filled in from the germline J gene. The rearrangement joins TRBV6-1 to TRBJ2-2; D is ambiguous. The CDR3 extends over 12 amino acids. Germline CDR1 and CDR2: MNHNS and SASEGT. Trimming removed 1 base from V and 10 bases from J, with 7 bases in between. Here the CDR3 reads CASSEVPVELFF. The covered CDR3 bases are TGTGCCAGCAGTGAAGTCCCGGTGGAG.

This clone came up many times. With the read ending 3 residues before the CDR3 end, the germline J gene is used to fill in that end. The chain joins TRBV6-2 or TRBV6-3 to TRBJ1-1; D call uncertain. The CDR3 sequence is 14 residues long. Germline V CDR1 and CDR2: MNHEY, SVGEGT. The germline V and J ends were trimmed by 0 bases and 4 bases, with 9 bases remaining between them. CDR3 DNA, as far as it was read: TGTGCCAGCAGTTACTCGCTCGGTCTCACTGAA. Protein product: CASSYSLGLTE. The full CDR3 protein reads CASSYSLGLTEAFF.

By its share, this clone is large. Coverage ceases 3 residues before the CDR3 finishes, and the germline J gene fills in the end. The chain has TRBV2 and TRBJ2-2; TRBD2 might be the D (6 bases). The CDR3 is made up of 15 amino acids. Germline V gene data show CDR1 as SNHLY and CDR2 as FYNNEI. V lost 7 bases, J lost 4 bases, and 16 bases lay in between. CDR3 DNA, as far as it was read: TGTGCCAGCAAAGTTGGCGGGATGTCCACCGGGGAG. This sequence encodes CASKVGGMSTGE. Given in full, the CDR3 is CASKVGGMSTGELFF.

This clone was seen ten or more times. The CDR3 extends 3 residues past the end of the read, so its final part is completed from the germline J gene. This chain links TRBV12-3 or TRBV12-4 with TRBJ1-1; D is ambiguous. V gave up 3 bases and J gave up 5 bases, with 16 bases separating them. This CDR3 has 15 residues. Partial CDR3 DNA: TGTGCCAGCAGTTTCATTACTCCGGTCGGGACTGAA. This codes for CASSFITPVGTE. The CDR3 in full is CASSFITPVGTEAFF.

This clone appeared many times. Read coverage stops 3 residues before the CDR3 terminus; the germline J gene supplies the remainder. The chain uses TRBV20-1 and TRBJ2-6, with 11 nucleotides matching TRBD1. The germline V gene encodes CDR1 DFQATT and CDR2 SNEGSKA (reference sequence). The CDR3 runs to 18 residues. V was clipped by 3 bases and J by 0 bases; unmatched bases: 7. The DNA read from the CDR3 is TGCAGTGCTAGGACCCGGACAGGGGGCTACTCTGGGGCCAACGTC. It codes for CSARTRTGGYSGANV. The CDR3 reads in full as CSARTRTGGYSGANVLTF.

This clone is medium-sized (0.01 to 0.1%) by share. Read coverage stops 3 residues before the CDR3 terminus; the germline J gene supplies the remainder. This sequence joins TRBV2 and TRBJ2-1, with 10 positions matching TRBD2. V shed 8 bases, J shed 7 bases, and the junction held 5 bases outside the gene matches. The CDR3 is 13 amino acids. Per the germline V gene, CDR1 is SNHLY and CDR2 is FYNNEI. The CDR3 bases that were read are TGTGCCAGCCTAGCGGGAGATTATAATGAG. Translated, it gives CASLAGDYNE. The entire CDR3 protein is CASLAGDYNEQFF. The entire variable domain, with the rest obtained from reference TRBV2 and TRBJ2-1, is as follows: EPEVTQTPSHQVTQMGQEVILRCVPISNHLYFYWYRQILGQKVEFLVSFYNNEISEKSEIFDDQFSVERPDGSNFTLKIRSTKLEDSAMYFCASLAGDYNEQFFGPGTRLTVL.

This clone has a count of ten or more. Read data end 3 residues before the CDR3 end; the end is taken from the germline J gene. The chain couples TRBV9 to TRBJ1-2, with unresolved D. CDR1 SGDLS and CDR2 YYNGEE come from the germline V gene. This CDR3 contains 13 residues. Trimming removed 4 bases at V and 0 bases at J, with 7 bases between. The CDR3 is CASSPTANYGYTF. The covered CDR3 bases are TGTGCCAGCAGCCCCACAGCTAACTATGGC.

This clone was seen ten or more times. Read data end 3 residues before the CDR3 end; the end is taken from the germline J gene. The rearrangement links TRBV20-1 to TRBJ2-7, with 9 bases fitting TRBD2. CDR1 is DFQATT, CDR2 SNEGSKA, per germline (reference sequence). The CDR3 contains 15 residues. Trimming cost V 3 bases and J 6 bases; bases outside gene matches: 12. CDR3 bases read: TGCAGTGCTAGCATTGCGACTAGCGGTACGGGCGAG. Protein: CSASIATSGTGE. The whole CDR3 protein is CSASIATSGTGEQYF.

This clone was counted only a few times. The read halts 3 residues ahead of the CDR3 end, with the missing end drawn from the germline J gene. The sample has other DNA sequences that encode this CDR3 too. The chain is built from TRBV7-6 and TRBJ2-3; 10 bases map to TRBD2. Germline V gene data show CDR1 as SGHVS and CDR2 as FNYEAQ. There are 15 residues in the CDR3. The trim removed 5 bases at V and 2 bases at J, leaving 4 bases unmatched. CDR3 in amino acids: CASSPLAGVTDTQYF. Partial CDR3 DNA: TGTGCCAGCAGCCCGCTAGCGGGAGTCACAGATACG.

This clone was seen a handful of times. The CDR3 end falls 3 residues outside the read, so it is completed with the germline J gene. The chain has TRBV5-1 and TRBJ1-1; TRBD1 is a possible D gene (6 bases). Germline CDR1 and CDR2: SGHRS and YFSETQ. The V end was cut by 5 bases, the J end by 0 bases, with 23 bases between. CDR3 length: 18 residues. The CDR3 sequence is CASRILQGTREMNTEAFF. The part of the CDR3 DNA that was read is TGCGCCAGCAGGATCTTACAGGGTACGAGGGAGATGAACACTGAA. Variable domain in full (rest from reference TRBV5-1 and TRBJ1-1): KAGVTQTPRYLIKTRGQQVTLSCSPISGHRSVSWYQQTPGQGLQFLFEYFSETQRNKGNFPGRFSGRQFSNSRSEMNVSTLELGDSALYLCASRILQGTREMNTEAFFGQGTRLTVV.

The table lists this clone with many counts. The sequence runs out 3 residues before the end of the CDR3; the remainder is reconstructed from the germline J gene. V gene TRBV20-1 combines with J gene TRBJ2-3, with TRBD2 matching over 13 bases. Germline V gene data show CDR1 as DFQATT and CDR2 as SNEGSKA (reference sequence). The V segment lost 6 bases and the J segment 5 bases; nucleotides outside the gene matches: 8. The CDR3 is made up of 15 amino acids. CDR3 in amino acids: CSARTSGRVGDTQYF. CDR3 bases read: TGCAGTGCCCGCACTAGCGGGAGGGTTGGAGATACG.

Note on this clone: The read ends 3 residues early relative to the CDR3; the germline J gene fills the gap. The gene calls are TRBV23-1 and TRBJ2-1, with a tentative D call TRBD1 (5 bases). TRBV23-1 falls under the ORF class, with uncertain function. CDR3 length equals 16 residues. The V end lost 3 bases, the J end lost 6 bases, and 18 bases lay between the germline ends. Here the CDR3 reads CASSHNDSFYSNEQFF. CDR3 DNA (partial): TGCGCCAGCAGTCACAATGACAGCTTTTATTCCAATGAG.

There are many counts of this clone. The read falls 3 residues short of the CDR3 end, and the missing part is taken from the germline J gene. The chain couples TRBV4-2 to TRBJ2-7; 9 bases match TRBD1. There are 17 residues in the CDR3. The V gene end was trimmed by 0 bases and the J gene end by 4 bases; junction bases not matched to a gene: 10. CDR1 LGHNA and CDR2 YNFKEQ come from the germline V gene. The CDR3 loop reads CASSQERGTGSGYEQYF. The CDR3 bases that were read are TGTGCCAGCAGCCAAGAAAGAGGGACAGGGAGCGGTTACGAG.

This clone was seen a handful of times. Read coverage stops 3 residues before the CDR3 terminus; the germline J gene supplies the remainder. The chain employs TRBV19 and TRBJ2-3; TRBD2 is a possible D gene (6 bases). CDR3 length equals 15 residues. V was trimmed by 5 bases and J by 1 base, leaving 13 bases between them. CDR1 LNHDA and CDR2 SQIVND come from the germline V gene (reference sequence). CDR3 protein: CASSPTPSGTDTQYF. Incomplete CDR3 DNA: TGTGCCAGTAGTCCTACCCCTAGCGGCACAGATACG.

This clone was counted at least ten times. The CDR3 spells CASSLERVSYEQYF. CDR3 bases read: TGTGCCAGCAGCTTAGAGAGGGTTTCGTACGAG. V and J are TRBV7-8 and TRBJ2-7, with D possibly matching TRBD2 (5 bases). Read sequence stops 3 residues before the CDR3 end, and the germline J gene provides the missing end. Per germline, CDR1 SGHVS and CDR2 FQNEAQ. Trimming took 1 base from V and 4 from J, leaving 11 bases between them. The CDR3 covers 14 residues.

The sample holds many counts of this clone. The read ends 3 residues shy of where the CDR3 ends; the end is completed using the germline J gene. The chain carries TRBV7-6 and TRBJ1-2; maybe TRBD1 (6 bases). Deletions cut 5 bases from V and 4 bases from J, with 14 bases between. The CDR3 has 14 residues. Germline CDR1 reads SGHVS; CDR2 reads FNYEAQ. Incomplete CDR3 DNA: TGTGCCAGCAGCCCCCAGACAGGCTCCTATGGC. Translating it yields CASSPQTGSYG. The full CDR3 reads CASSPQTGSYGYTF.

In its sample, this clone was seen many times. The read ends 3 residues shy of where the CDR3 ends; the end is completed using the germline J gene. This chain links TRBV7-2 with TRBJ2-7, with 8 positions matching TRBD1. CDR1 is SGHTA and CDR2 is FQGNSA in the germline V gene. The CDR3 runs to 15 residues. Germline trimming cut 5 bases from V and 5 bases from J; bases unmatched to any gene: 11. CDR3 bases read: TGTGCCAGCAGCCCGAGCCCAGGACAGGGCGACGAG. It is translated as CASSPSPGQGDE. The whole CDR3 region reads CASSPSPGQGDEQYF.

Many counts were recorded for this clone. Sequencing ends 3 residues short of the CDR3 end; the germline J gene provides the rest. V gene TRBV19 combines with J gene TRBJ2-7; D might be TRBD1 (6 bases). This CDR3 is 13 amino acids long. V gave up 5 bases and J gave up 2 bases, with 10 bases separating them. From germline, CDR1 is LNHDA and CDR2 SQIVND (reference sequence). The sequenced CDR3 bases are TGTGCCAGTAGTTCCAGGGGTACCTACGAG. Translation: CASSSRGTYE. The CDR3, in full, reads CASSSRGTYEQYF.

This clone was counted between two and nine times. CDR3 DNA (partial): TGTGCCAGCAGCTTAGCAGGGCTGTCCTACGAG. It yields the protein CASSLAGLSYE. The CDR3 as a whole reads CASSLAGLSYEQYF. The J gene is TRBJ2-7, the V gene TRBV7-2, with D hard to call. With the read ending 3 residues before the CDR3 end, the germline J gene is used to fill in that end. The V gene lost 0 bases and the J gene lost 1 base, with 7 bases spanning the gap. CDR1 SGHTA and CDR2 FQGNSA come from the germline V gene. The CDR3 sequence is 14 residues long.

Of note for this clone: Sequencing ends 3 residues short of the CDR3 end; the germline J gene provides the rest. The J gene is TRBJ2-1, the V gene TRBV7-2, with 10 positions matching TRBD2. The CDR3 length is 14 residues. Germline CDR1 SGHTA, CDR2 FQGNSA. The trim removed 6 bases at V and 2 bases at J, leaving 1 base unmatched. CDR3 DNA, as far as it was read: TGTGCCAGCAGACTAGCGGGAACCTACAATGAG. Translated: CASRLAGTYNE. The entire CDR3 protein is CASRLAGTYNEQFF.